This T cell receptor beta chain comes out of a study of patients and donors after allogeneic stem cell transplantation (dated by TCRdb to 2020 to 2022). V is clipped by 4 bases and J by 0 bases, and the sequence between their germline boundaries is 15 bases long. CDR1 LGHDT and CDR2 YNNKEL were looked up in the germline V gene (reference sequence). The CDR3 numbers 17 residues from cysteine through phenylalanine. The only DNA kept is the CDR3, 51 bases in frame from the first base. Notes on this clonotype: Which antigen it targets is not known. Per-nucleotide qualities are absent, and no much larger clonotype sits a single base away.

Library creation used RT-PCR. Sequencing took place on a NextSeq 550. The public reads were quality trimmed at Q25 with fastp and then assembled into clones with MiXCR by TCRdb, keeping productive beta chains. Each record represents a unique CDR3 protein, reported with the most common genes and DNA among its rows. A total of about a million distinct CDR3 sequences appear in this sample, roughly 18% of them only once. The ten largest make up roughly 6% of the sample. The receptor comes from a human donor who was either an allogeneic HSCT recipient or a stem cell or donor lymphocyte infusion donor (not recorded which). It is not recorded whose cells these are; they may come from a transplant donor. The sequenced material came from blood, either unsorted or a sorted T cell fraction (not recorded which). The V gene is TRBV3-1 and the J gene is TRBJ2-2, with the D segment identity uncertain. This receptor has the CDR3 CASSLAAQRTNTGELFF. The sequenced DNA: TGTGCCAGCAGCCTTGCAGCCCAGCGAACGAACACCGGGGAGCTGTTTTTT.